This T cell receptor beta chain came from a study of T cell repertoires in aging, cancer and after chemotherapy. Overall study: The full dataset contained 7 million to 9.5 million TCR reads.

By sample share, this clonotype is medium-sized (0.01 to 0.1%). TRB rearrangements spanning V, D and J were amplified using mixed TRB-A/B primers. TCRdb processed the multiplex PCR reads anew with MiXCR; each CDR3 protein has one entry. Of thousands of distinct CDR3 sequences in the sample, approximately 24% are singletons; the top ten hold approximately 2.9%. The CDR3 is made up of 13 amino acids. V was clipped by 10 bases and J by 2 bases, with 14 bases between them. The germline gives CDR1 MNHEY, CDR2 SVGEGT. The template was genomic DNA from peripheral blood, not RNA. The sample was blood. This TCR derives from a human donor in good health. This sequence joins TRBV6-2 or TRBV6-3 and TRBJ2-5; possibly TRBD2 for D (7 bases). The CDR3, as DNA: TGTGCCATACGAGGGGGAGGGCAAGAGACCCAGTACTTC. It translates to CAIRGGGQETQYF.